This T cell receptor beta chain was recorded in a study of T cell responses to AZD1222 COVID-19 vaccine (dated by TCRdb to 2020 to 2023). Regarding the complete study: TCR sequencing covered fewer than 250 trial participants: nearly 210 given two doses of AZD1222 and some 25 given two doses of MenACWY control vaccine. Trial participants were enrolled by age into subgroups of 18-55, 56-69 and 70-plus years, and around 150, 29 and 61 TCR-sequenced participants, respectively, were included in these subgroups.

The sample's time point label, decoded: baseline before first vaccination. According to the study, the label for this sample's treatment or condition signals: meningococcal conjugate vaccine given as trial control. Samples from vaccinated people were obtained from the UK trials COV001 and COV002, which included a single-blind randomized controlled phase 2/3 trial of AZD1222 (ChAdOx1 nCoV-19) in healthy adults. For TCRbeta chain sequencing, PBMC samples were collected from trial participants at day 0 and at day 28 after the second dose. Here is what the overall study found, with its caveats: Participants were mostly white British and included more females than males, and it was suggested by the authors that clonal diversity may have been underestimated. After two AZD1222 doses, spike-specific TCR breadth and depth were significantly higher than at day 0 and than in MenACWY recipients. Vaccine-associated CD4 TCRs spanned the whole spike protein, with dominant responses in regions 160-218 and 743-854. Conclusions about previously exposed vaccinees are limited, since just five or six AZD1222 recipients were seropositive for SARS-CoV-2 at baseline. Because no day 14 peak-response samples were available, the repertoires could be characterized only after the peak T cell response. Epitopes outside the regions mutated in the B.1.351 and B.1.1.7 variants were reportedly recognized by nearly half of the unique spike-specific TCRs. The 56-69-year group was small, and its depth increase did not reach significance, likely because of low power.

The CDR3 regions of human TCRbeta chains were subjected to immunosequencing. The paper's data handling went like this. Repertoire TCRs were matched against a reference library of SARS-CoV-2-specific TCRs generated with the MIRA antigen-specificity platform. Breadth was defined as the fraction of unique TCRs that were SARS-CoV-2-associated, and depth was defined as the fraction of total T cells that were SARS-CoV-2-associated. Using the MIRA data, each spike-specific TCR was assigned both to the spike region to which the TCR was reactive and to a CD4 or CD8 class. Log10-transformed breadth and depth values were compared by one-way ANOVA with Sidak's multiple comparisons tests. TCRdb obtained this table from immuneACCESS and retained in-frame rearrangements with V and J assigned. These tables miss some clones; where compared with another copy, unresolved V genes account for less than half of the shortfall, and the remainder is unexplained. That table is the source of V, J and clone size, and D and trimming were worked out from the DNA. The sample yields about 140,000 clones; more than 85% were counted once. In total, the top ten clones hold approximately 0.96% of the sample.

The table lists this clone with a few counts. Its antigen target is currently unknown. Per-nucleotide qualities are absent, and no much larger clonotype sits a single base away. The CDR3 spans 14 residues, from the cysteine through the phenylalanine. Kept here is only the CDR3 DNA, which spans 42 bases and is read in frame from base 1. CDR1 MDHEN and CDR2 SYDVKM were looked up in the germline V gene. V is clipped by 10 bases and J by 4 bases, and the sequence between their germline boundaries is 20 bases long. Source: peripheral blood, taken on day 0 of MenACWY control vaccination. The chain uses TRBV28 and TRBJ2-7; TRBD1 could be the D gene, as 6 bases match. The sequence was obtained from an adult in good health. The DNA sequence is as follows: TGTGCCACCTTACAGGGTGGGTACGCGTACGAGCAGTACTTC. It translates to CATLQGGYAYEQYF.